These T cell receptor beta chains were read from a single sample in a study of shared clonotypes between healthy human individuals. Generated by immunoSEQ multiplex PCR, the TCRdb table keeps only in-frame clones and is missing some. Counted here are 800,000 to 950,000 clones, just over 95% occurring once; the ten biggest clones make up around 0.25%. The sequenced sample consisted of naive CD8+ T cells sorted from blood. The receptors were gathered from a man aged 30 to 45 in good health. The CDR3 runs from the conserved cysteine through the conserved F or W. The order of the fields is CDR3 protein, CDR3 DNA, V gene, D gene, clone size, J gene, CDR3 length. The D gene is left open where the match is weak. Clone size, where shown, is once, few, many, or a class for clones that have expanded.

CDR3aa: CASSLQGNYGYTF; CDR3nt: TGTGCCAGCAGCTTACAGGGGAACTATGGCTACACCTTC; v_gene: TRBV7-3; d_gene: .; abundance: .; j_gene: TRBJ1-2; len: 13
CDR3aa: CASSYPGSNSPLHF; CDR3nt: TGTGCCAGCAGCTACCCCGGGAGTAATTCACCCCTCCACTTT; v_gene: TRBV28; d_gene: .; abundance: .; j_gene: TRBJ1-6; len: 14
CDR3aa: CASRRGSYNEQFF; CDR3nt: TGTGCCAGCCGGAGAGGCTCCTACAATGAGCAGTTCTTC; v_gene: TRBV7-9; d_gene: .; abundance: .; j_gene: TRBJ2-1; len: 13
CDR3aa: CASSVGVHEQYF; CDR3nt: TGTGCCAGCAGTGTAGGAGTTCACGAGCAGTACTTC; v_gene: TRBV28; d_gene: .; abundance: .; j_gene: TRBJ2-7; len: 12
CDR3aa: CASSQGLAVTDTQYF; CDR3nt: TGCGCCAGCAGCCAAGGACTAGCAGTCACAGATACGCAGTATTTT; v_gene: TRBV4-3; d_gene: TRBD2; abundance: .; j_gene: TRBJ2-3; len: 15
CDR3aa: CASSLGRTDTQYF; CDR3nt: TGCGCCAGCAGCTTGGGTAGAACAGATACGCAGTATTTT; v_gene: TRBV5-1; d_gene: .; abundance: .; j_gene: TRBJ2-3; len: 13
CDR3aa: CASSRMGREAYNEQFF; CDR3nt: TGCGCCAGCAGCCGGATGGGGCGGGAGGCATACAATGAGCAGTTCTTC; v_gene: TRBV5-1; d_gene: TRBD2; abundance: .; j_gene: TRBJ2-1; len: 16
CDR3aa: CATSSGGEGEQFF; CDR3nt: TGTGCCACCAGCAGCGGAGGGGAGGGTGAGCAGTTCTTC; v_gene: TRBV15; d_gene: TRBD2; abundance: .; j_gene: TRBJ2-1; len: 13
CDR3aa: CASSPYSGNSDTQYF; CDR3nt: TGTGCCAGCAGCCCCTATAGCGGGAACTCAGATACGCAGTATTTT; v_gene: TRBV14; d_gene: TRBD2; abundance: .; j_gene: TRBJ2-3; len: 15
CDR3aa: CASSRGGQFYSNQPQHF; CDR3nt: TGTGCCAGCAGCCGAGGGGGGCAGTTTTATAGCAATCAGCCCCAGCATTTT; v_gene: TRBV2; d_gene: .; abundance: .; j_gene: TRBJ1-5; len: 17
CDR3aa: CATRLLAGVGETQYF; CDR3nt: TGTGCCACCAGGCTCTTAGCGGGAGTTGGAGAGACCCAGTACTTC; v_gene: TRBV27; d_gene: TRBD2; abundance: .; j_gene: TRBJ2-5; len: 15
CDR3aa: CASSYGGKPYEQYF; CDR3nt: TGTGCCAGCAGTTACGGGGGGAAACCCTACGAGCAGTACTTC; v_gene: TRBV6-5; d_gene: .; abundance: .; j_gene: TRBJ2-7; len: 14
CDR3aa: CASSQGVWEFF; CDR3nt: TGCGCCAGCAGCCAGGGGGTCTGGGAGTTCTTC; v_gene: TRBV4-1; d_gene: .; abundance: .; j_gene: TRBJ2-1; len: 11
CDR3aa: CASSPGAGGFQGETQYF; CDR3nt: TGTGCCAGCAGCCCTGGGGCAGGGGGCTTCCAAGGCGAGACCCAGTACTTC; v_gene: TRBV7-9; d_gene: TRBD1; abundance: .; j_gene: TRBJ2-5; len: 17
CDR3aa: CASSVEGRGPDTQYF; CDR3nt: TGTGCCAGCAGCGTAGAGGGGAGGGGGCCAGATACGCAGTATTTT; v_gene: TRBV9; d_gene: .; abundance: .; j_gene: TRBJ2-3; len: 15
CDR3aa: CASSFGQVQETQYF; CDR3nt: TGTGCCAGCAGCTTTGGGCAGGTCCAAGAGACCCAGTACTTC; v_gene: TRBV5-4; d_gene: .; abundance: .; j_gene: TRBJ2-5; len: 14
CDR3aa: CAISEGTGGSSYEQYF; CDR3nt: TGTGCCATCAGTGAAGGAACAGGGGGGAGCTCCTACGAGCAGTACTTC; v_gene: TRBV10-3; d_gene: TRBD1; abundance: .; j_gene: TRBJ2-7; len: 16
CDR3aa: CASSLGLGTSDTDTQYF; CDR3nt: TGTGCCAGCAGCTTGGGACTGGGGACTAGCGACACAGATACGCAGTATTTT; v_gene: TRBV5-4; d_gene: TRBD2; abundance: .; j_gene: TRBJ2-3; len: 17
CDR3aa: CASSFSGGADYGYTF; CDR3nt: TGTGCCAGCAGCTTTTCCGGGGGCGCTGACTATGGCTACACCTTC; v_gene: TRBV7-9; d_gene: .; abundance: .; j_gene: TRBJ1-2; len: 15
CDR3aa: CASSFWSNTGELFF; CDR3nt: TGTGCCAGCAGCTTTTGGTCGAACACCGGGGAGCTGTTTTTT; v_gene: TRBV7-9; d_gene: .; abundance: .; j_gene: TRBJ2-2; len: 14
CDR3aa: CASSLQAGVWDEQFF; CDR3nt: TGTGCCAGCAGCTTACAAGCGGGAGTGTGGGATGAGCAGTTCTTC; v_gene: TRBV11-2; d_gene: TRBD2; abundance: .; j_gene: TRBJ2-1; len: 15
CDR3aa: CSVEDGTAYEQYF; CDR3nt: TGCAGCGTTGAAGATGGGACCGCCTACGAGCAGTACTTC; v_gene: TRBV29-1; d_gene: .; abundance: .; j_gene: TRBJ2-7; len: 13
CDR3aa: CASSYPLVEDEQYF; CDR3nt: TGTGCCAGCAGCTATCCGCTCGTGGAGGACGAGCAGTACTTC; v_gene: TRBV7-9; d_gene: .; abundance: .; j_gene: TRBJ2-7; len: 14
CDR3aa: CASRWMNTEAFF; CDR3nt: TGTGCCAGCAGGTGGATGAACACTGAAGCTTTCTTT; v_gene: TRBV5-4; d_gene: .; abundance: .; j_gene: TRBJ1-1; len: 12
CDR3aa: CASSAYRSSYEQYF; CDR3nt: TGTGCCAGCAGCGCATACAGGTCCTCCTACGAGCAGTACTTC; v_gene: TRBV7-2; d_gene: .; abundance: .; j_gene: TRBJ2-7; len: 14
CDR3aa: CASSLMTQSSYNEQFF; CDR3nt: TGTGCCAGCAGCCTTATGACCCAAAGCTCCTACAATGAGCAGTTCTTC; v_gene: TRBV13; d_gene: .; abundance: .; j_gene: TRBJ2-1; len: 16
CDR3aa: CASSSRPGQGNTGELFF; CDR3nt: TGTGCCAGCAGCTCAAGGCCGGGACAGGGGAACACCGGGGAGCTGTTTTTT; v_gene: TRBV7-8; d_gene: TRBD1; abundance: .; j_gene: TRBJ2-2; len: 17
CDR3aa: CSVEVRDSYGYTF; CDR3nt: TGCAGCGTTGAAGTCCGGGACAGCTATGGCTACACCTTC; v_gene: TRBV29-1; d_gene: TRBD1; abundance: .; j_gene: TRBJ1-2; len: 13
CDR3aa: CASSFPPGVDYGYTF; CDR3nt: TGTGCCAGCAGCTTCCCGCCGGGGGTTGACTATGGCTACACCTTC; v_gene: TRBV7-9; d_gene: .; abundance: .; j_gene: TRBJ1-2; len: 15
CDR3aa: CAWSVLGTNRGNQPQHF; CDR3nt: TGTGCCTGGAGTGTACTCGGGACAAATAGAGGCAATCAGCCCCAGCATTTT; v_gene: TRBV30; d_gene: .; abundance: once; j_gene: TRBJ1-5; len: 17
CDR3aa: CASSFQVGLAAHNEQFF; CDR3nt: TGTGCCAGCAGCTTCCAAGTCGGACTAGCGGCGCACAATGAGCAGTTCTTC; v_gene: TRBV5-4; d_gene: TRBD2; abundance: .; j_gene: TRBJ2-1; len: 17
CDR3aa: CASSSPQGTEAFF; CDR3nt: TGTGCCAGCAGCTCGCCGCAGGGGACGGAAGCTTTCTTT; v_gene: TRBV7-9; d_gene: .; abundance: .; j_gene: TRBJ1-1; len: 13
CDR3aa: CASSSTGTGGVNTGELFF; CDR3nt: TGTGCCAGCAGCTCGACCGGGACAGGGGGCGTGAACACCGGGGAGCTGTTTTTT; v_gene: TRBV7-9; d_gene: TRBD1; abundance: .; j_gene: TRBJ2-2; len: 18
CDR3aa: CASSEGGAPGYNEQFF; CDR3nt: TGTGCCAGCAGTGAGGGGGGGGCCCCCGGCTACAATGAGCAGTTCTTC; v_gene: TRBV6-4; d_gene: .; abundance: .; j_gene: TRBJ2-1; len: 16
CDR3aa: CASSRESSGNTIYF; CDR3nt: TGTGCCAGCAGCCGGGAGAGCTCTGGAAACACCATATATTTT; v_gene: TRBV5-4; d_gene: .; abundance: .; j_gene: TRBJ1-3; len: 14